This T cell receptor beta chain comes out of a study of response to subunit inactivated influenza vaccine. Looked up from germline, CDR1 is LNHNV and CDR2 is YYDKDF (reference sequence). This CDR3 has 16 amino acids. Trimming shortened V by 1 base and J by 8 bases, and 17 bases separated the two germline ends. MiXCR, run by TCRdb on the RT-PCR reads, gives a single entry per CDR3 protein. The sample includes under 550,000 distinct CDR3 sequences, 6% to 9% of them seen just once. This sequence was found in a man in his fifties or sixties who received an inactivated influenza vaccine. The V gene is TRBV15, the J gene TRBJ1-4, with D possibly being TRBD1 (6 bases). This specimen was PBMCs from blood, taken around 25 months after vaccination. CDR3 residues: CATSRAPGAANEKLFF. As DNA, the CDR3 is TGTGCCACCAGCAGAGCACCAGGGGCAGCAAACGAAAAACTGTTTTTT. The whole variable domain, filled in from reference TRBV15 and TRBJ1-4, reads DAMVIQNPRYQVTQFGKPVTLSCSQTLNHNVMYWYQQKSSQAPKLLFHYYDKDFNNEADTPDNFQSRRPNTSFCFLDIRSPGLGDTAMYLCATSRAPGAANEKLFFGSGTQLSVL.